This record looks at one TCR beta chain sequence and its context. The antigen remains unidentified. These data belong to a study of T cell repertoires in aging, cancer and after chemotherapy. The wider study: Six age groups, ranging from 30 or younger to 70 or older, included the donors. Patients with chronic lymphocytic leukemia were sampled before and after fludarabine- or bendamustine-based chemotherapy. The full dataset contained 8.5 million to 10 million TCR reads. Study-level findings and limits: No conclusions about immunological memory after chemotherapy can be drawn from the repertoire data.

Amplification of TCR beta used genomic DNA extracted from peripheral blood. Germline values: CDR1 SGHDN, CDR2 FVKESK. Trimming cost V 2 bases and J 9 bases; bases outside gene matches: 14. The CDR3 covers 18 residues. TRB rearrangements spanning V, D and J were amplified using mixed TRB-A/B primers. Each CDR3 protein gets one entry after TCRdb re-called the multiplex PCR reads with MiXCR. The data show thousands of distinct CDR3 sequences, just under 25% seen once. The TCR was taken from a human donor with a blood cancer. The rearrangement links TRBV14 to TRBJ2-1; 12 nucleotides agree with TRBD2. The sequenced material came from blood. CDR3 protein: CASSQPNWLAGGRGEQFF. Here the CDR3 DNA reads TGTGCCAGCAGCCAACCTAACTGGCTAGCGGGGGGGCGGGGTGAGCAGTTCTTC.